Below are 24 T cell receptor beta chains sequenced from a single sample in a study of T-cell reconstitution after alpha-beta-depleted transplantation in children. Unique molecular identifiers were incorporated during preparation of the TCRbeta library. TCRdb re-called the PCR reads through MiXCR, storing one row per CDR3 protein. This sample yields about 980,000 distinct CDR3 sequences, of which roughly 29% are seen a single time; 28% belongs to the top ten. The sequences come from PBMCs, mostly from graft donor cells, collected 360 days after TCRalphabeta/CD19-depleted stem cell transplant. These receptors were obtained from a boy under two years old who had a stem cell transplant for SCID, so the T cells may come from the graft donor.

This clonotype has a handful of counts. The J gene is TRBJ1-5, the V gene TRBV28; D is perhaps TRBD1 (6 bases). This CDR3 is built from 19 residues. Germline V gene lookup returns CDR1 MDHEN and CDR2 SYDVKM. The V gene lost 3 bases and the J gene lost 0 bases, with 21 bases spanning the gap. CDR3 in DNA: TGTGCCAGCAGTTTCCGGGGCAGGGGTGAAGGTCTTAGCAATCAGCCCCAGCATTTT. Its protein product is CASSFRGRGEGLSNQPQHF.

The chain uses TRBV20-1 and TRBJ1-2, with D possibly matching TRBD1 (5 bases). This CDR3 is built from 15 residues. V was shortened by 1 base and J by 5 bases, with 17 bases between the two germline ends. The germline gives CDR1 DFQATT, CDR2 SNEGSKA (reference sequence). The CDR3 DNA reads TGCAGTGCTAGAGGGCCCGGGACGATCACATATGGCTACACCTTC. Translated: CSARGPGTITYGYTF.

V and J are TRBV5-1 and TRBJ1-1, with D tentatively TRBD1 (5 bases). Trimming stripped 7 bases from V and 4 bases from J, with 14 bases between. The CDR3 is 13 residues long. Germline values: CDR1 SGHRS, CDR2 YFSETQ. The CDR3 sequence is CASSEGIFTEAFF. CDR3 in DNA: TGCGCCAGCTCCGAGGGGATATTCACTGAAGCTTTCTTT. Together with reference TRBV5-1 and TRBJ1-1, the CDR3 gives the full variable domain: KAGVTQTPRYLIKTRGQQVTLSCSPISGHRSVSWYQQTPGQGLQFLFEYFSETQRNKGNFPGRFSGRQFSNSRSEMNVSTLELGDSALYLCASSEGIFTEAFFGQGTRLTVV.

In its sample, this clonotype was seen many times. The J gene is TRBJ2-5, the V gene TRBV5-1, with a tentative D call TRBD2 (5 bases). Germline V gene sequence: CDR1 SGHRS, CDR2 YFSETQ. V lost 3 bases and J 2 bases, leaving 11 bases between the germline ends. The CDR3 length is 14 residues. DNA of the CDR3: TGCGCCAGCAGCTGGGGAAGAGGGCAAGAGACCCAGTACTTC. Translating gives CASSWGRGQETQYF.

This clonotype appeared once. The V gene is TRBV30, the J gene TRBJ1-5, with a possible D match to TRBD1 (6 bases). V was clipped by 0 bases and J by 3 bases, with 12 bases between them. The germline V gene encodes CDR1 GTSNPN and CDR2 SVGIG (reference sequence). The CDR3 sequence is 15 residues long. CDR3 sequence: CAWSVQGGTNQPQHF. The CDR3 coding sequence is TGTGCCTGGAGTGTACAGGGAGGGACCAATCAGCCCCAGCATTTT.

CDR3 sequence reads: CASSEGVSVTNTEAFF. CDR3 nucleotide sequence: TGTGCCAGCAGTGAAGGGGTGTCCGTGACCAACACTGAAGCTTTCTTT. The gene calls are TRBV6-1 and TRBJ1-1; D remains unclear. CDR1 is MNHNS, CDR2 SASEGT, per germline. This CDR3 has 16 amino acids. V was pared by 1 base and J by 2 bases, with 14 bases between.

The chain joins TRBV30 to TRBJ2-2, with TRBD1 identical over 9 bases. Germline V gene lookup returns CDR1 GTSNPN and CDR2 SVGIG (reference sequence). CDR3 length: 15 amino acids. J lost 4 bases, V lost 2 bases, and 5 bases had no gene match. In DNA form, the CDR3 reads TGTGCCTGGAGTTTTGGGGACAGGGTCACCGGGGAGCTGTTTTTT. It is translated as CAWSFGDRVTGELFF.

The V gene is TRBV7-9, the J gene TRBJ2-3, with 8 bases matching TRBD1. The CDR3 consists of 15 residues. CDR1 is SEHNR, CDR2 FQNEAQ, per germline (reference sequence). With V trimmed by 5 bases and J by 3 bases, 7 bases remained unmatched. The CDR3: CASSNPGGSTDTQYF. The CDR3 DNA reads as TGTGCCAGCAGCAACCCAGGGGGCTCGACAGATACGCAGTATTTT. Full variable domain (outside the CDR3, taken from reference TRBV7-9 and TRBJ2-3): DTGVSQNPRHKITKRGQNVTFRCDPISEHNRLYWYRQTLGQGPEFLTYFQNEAQLEKSRLLSDRFSAERPKGSFSTLEIQRTEQGDSAMYLCASSNPGGSTDTQYFGPGTRLTVL.

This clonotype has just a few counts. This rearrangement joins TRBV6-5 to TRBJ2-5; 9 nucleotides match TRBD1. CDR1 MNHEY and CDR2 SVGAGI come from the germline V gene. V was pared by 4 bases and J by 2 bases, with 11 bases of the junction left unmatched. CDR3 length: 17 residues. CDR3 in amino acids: CASSSIFRDRDQETQYF. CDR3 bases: TGTGCCAGCAGTTCGATATTTCGGGACAGGGATCAAGAGACCCAGTACTTC.

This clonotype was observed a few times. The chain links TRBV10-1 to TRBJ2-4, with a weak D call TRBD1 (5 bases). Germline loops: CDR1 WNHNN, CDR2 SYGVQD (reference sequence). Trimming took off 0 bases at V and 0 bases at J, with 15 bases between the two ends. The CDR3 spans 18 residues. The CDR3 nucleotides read TGCGCCAGCAGTGAGTCGCGCCTAGGGGCCGTAGCCAAAAACATTCAGTACTTC. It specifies CASSESRLGAVAKNIQYF.

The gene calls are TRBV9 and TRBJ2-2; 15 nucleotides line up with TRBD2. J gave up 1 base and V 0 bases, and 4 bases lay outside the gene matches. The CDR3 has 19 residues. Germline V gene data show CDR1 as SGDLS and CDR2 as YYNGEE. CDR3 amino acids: CASSVEGLAGGLNTGELFF. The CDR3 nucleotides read TGTGCCAGCAGCGTAGAGGGACTAGCGGGGGGCCTGAACACCGGGGAGCTGTTTTTT.

In DNA, the CDR3 is TGTGCCAGCGAGACCGGGGACAGGGCTACACTAAGCTCCTACGAGCAGTACTTC. This translates into CASETGDRATLSSYEQYF. V and J are TRBV25-1 and TRBJ2-7; 9 bases are a match to TRBD1. Germline CDR1 and CDR2: MGHDK and SYGVNS. Unmatched junction bases numbered 17, after V lost 8 bases and J lost 0 bases. The CDR3 covers 18 residues.

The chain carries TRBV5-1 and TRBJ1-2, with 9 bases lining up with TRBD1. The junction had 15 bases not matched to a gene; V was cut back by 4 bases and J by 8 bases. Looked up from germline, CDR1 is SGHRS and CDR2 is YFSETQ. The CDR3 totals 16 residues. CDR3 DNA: TGCGCCAGCAGCACCGGACAGGGGTCTCCTATTTACGGCTACACCTTC. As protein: CASSTGQGSPIYGYTF.

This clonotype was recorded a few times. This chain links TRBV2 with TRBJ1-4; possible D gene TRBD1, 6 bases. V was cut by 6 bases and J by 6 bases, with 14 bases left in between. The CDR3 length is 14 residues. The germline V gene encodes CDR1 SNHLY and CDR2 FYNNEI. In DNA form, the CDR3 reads TGTGCCAGCAGCTATACAGGGCGCCATGAAAAACTGTTTTTT. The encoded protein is CASSYTGRHEKLFF.

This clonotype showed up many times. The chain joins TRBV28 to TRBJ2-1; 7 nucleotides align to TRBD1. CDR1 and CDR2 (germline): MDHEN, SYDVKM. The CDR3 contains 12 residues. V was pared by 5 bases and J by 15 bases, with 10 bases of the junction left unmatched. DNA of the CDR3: TGTGCCAGCAGTCCGACAGGGTTAAAGCCGTTCTTC. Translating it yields CASSPTGLKPFF.

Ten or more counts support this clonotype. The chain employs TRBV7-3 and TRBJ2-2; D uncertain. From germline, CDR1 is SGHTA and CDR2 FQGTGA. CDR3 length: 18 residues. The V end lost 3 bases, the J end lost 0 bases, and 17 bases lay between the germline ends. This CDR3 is CASSFGRPGPSNTGELFF. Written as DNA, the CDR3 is TGTGCCAGCAGCTTTGGCCGCCCCGGGCCTTCGAACACCGGGGAGCTGTTTTTT. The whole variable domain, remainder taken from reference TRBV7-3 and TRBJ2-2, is GAGVSQTPSNKVTEKGKYVELRCDPISGHTALYWYRQSLGQGPEFLIYFQGTGAADDSGLPNDRFFAVRPEGSVSTLKIQRTERGDSAVYLCASSFGRPGPSNTGELFFGEGSRLTVL.

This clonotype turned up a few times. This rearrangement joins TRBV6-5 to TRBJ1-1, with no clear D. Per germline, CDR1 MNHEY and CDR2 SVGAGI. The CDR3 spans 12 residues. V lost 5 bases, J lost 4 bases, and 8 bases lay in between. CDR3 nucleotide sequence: TGTGCCAGCAGTCGCGACACCACTGAAGCTTTCTTT. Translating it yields CASSRDTTEAFF.

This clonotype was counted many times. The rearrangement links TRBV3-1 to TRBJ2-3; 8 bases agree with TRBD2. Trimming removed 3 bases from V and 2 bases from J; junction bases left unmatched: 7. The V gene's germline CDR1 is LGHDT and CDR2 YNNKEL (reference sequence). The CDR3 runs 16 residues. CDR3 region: CASSQGGGTSTDTQYF. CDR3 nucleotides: TGTGCCAGCAGCCAGGGCGGGGGGACCTCCACAGATACGCAGTATTTT.

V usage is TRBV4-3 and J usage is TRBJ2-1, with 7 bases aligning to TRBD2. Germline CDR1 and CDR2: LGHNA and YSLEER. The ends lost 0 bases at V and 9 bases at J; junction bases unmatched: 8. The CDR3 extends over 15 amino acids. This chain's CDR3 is CASSQDPGLVGEQFF. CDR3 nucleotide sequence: TGCGCCAGCAGCCAAGACCCAGGACTAGTTGGTGAGCAGTTCTTC.

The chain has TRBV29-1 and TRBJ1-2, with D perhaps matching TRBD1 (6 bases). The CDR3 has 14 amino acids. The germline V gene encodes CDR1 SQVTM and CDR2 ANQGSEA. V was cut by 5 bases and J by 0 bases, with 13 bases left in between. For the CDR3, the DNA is TGCAGCGTTCGGAGGGGGGCTTCTAACTATGGCTACACCTTC. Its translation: CSVRRGASNYGYTF.

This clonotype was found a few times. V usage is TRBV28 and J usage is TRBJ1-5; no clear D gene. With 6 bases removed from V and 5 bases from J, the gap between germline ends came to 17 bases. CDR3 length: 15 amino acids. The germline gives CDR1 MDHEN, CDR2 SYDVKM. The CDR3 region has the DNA TGTGCCAGCAGCCGGGCGAGGGCAGGAGATCAGCCCCAGCATTTT. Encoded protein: CASSRARAGDQPQHF.

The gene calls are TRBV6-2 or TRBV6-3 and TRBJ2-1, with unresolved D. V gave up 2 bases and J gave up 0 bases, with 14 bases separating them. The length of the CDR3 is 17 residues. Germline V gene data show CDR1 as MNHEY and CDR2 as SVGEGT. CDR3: CASSYMVGLSSYNEQFF. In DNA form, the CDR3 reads TGTGCCAGCAGTTACATGGTCGGCTTGAGCTCCTACAATGAGCAGTTCTTC.

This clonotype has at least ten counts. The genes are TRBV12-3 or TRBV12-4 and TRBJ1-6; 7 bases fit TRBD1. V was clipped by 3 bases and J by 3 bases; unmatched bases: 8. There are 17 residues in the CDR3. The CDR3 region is CASSFRRQGVYNSPLHF. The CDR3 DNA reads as TGTGCCAGCAGTTTCCGCCGACAGGGCGTCTATAATTCACCCCTCCACTTT.

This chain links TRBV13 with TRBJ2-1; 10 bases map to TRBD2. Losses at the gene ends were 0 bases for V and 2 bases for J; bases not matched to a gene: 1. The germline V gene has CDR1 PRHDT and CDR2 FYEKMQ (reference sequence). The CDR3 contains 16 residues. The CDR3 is CASSLGAGGTYNEQFF. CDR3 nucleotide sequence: TGTGCCAGCAGCTTAGGAGCGGGGGGGACCTACAATGAGCAGTTCTTC. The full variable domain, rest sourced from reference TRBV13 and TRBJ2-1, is AAGVIQSPRHLIKEKRETATLKCYPIPRHDTVYWYQQGPGQDPQFLISFYEKMQSDKGSIPDRFSAQQFSDYHSELNMSSLELGDSALYFCASSLGAGGTYNEQFFGPGTRLTVL.